The entry below gives a single T cell receptor beta chain sequence along with its context. These data are taken from a study of cytomegalovirus exposure and HLA in healthy donors. Researchers ran the PCR with 60 Vbeta and 13 Jbeta primers. Libraries were prepared by immunoSEQ multiplex PCR; TCRdb keeps only in-frame clonotypes and omits some of them. Found here are around 200,000 clones, under 85% of them singletons; the top ten hold about 1.7%. The receptor was derived from a man aged 45-60 years in good health and CMV-seronegative. The source material was PBMCs.

The CDR3 here is CASSSQGYETQYF. CDR3 DNA sequence: TGCGCCAGCAGTAGTCAGGGGTACGAGACCCAGTACTTC. The chain carries TRBV10-1 and TRBJ2-5; maybe TRBD1 (6 bases). The V gene's germline CDR1 is WNHNN and CDR2 SYGVQD (reference sequence). The CDR3 totals 13 residues. Trimming left V 5 bases short and J 5 bases short, with 12 bases between.